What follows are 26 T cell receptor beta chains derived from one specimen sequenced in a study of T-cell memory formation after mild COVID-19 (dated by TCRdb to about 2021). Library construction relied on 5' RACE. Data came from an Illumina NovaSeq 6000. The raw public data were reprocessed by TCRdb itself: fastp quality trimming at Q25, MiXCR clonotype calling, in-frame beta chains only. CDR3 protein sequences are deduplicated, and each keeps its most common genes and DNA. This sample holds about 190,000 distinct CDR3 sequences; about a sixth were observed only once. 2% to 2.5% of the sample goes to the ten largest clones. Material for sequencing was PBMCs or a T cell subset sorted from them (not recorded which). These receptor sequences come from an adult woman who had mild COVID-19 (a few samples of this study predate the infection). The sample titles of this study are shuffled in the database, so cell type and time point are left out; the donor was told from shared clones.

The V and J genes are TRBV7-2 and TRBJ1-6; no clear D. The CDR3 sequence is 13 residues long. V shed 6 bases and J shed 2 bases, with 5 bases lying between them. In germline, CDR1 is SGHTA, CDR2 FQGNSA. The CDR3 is CASSRTYNSPLHF. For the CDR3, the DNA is TGTGCCAGCAGTCGGACCTATAATTCACCCCTCCACTTT. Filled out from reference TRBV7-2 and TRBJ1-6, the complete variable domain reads GAGVSQSPSNKVTEKGKDVELRCDPISGHTALYWYRQSLGQGLEFLIYFQGNSAPDKSGLPSDRFSAERTGGSVSTLTIQRTQQEDSAVYLCASSRTYNSPLHFGNGTRLTVT.

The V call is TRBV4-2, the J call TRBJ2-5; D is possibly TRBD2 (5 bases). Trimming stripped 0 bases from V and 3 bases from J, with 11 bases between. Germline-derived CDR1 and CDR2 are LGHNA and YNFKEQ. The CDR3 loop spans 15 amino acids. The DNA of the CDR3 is TGTGCCAGCAGCCAAGAGGGCGGGCGGAAAGAGACCCAGTACTTC. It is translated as CASSQEGGRKETQYF.

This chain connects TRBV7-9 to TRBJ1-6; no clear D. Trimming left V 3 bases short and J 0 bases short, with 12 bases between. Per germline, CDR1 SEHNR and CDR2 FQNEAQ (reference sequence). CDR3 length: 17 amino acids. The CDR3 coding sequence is TGTGCCAGCAGCTTTGAGGTCCTCAGCTCCTATAATTCACCCCTCCACTTT. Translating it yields CASSFEVLSSYNSPLHF.

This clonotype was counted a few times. CDR3 amino acids: CASSVRDYPYEQYF. The DNA for the CDR3 is TGCGCCAGCAGCGTCCGGGACTATCCCTACGAGCAGTACTTC. This chain uses TRBV5-1 with TRBJ2-7; 7 nucleotides agree with TRBD2. V lost 4 bases to trimming and J lost 2 bases; unmatched junction nucleotides: 6. The CDR3 length is 14 residues. Germline V gene data show CDR1 as SGHRS and CDR2 as YFSETQ. The variable domain in full, with the rest retrieved from reference TRBV5-1 and TRBJ2-7, is KAGVTQTPRYLIKTRGQQVTLSCSPISGHRSVSWYQQTPGQGLQFLFEYFSETQRNKGNFPGRFSGRQFSNSRSEMNVSTLELGDSALYLCASSVRDYPYEQYFGPGTRLTVT.

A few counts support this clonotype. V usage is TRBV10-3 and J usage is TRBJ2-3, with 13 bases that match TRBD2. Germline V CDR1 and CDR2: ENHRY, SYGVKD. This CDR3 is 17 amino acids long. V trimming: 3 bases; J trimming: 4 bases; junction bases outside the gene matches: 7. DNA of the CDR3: TGTGCCATCAGTGAAGGACTAGCGGGAGTTAAGGCAGATACGCAGTATTTT. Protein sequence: CAISEGLAGVKADTQYF.

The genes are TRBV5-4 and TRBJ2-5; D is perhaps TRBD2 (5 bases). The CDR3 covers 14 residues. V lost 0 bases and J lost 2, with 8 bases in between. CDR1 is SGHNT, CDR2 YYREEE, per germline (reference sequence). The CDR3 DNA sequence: TGTGCCAGCAGCTTGGGAGCGGTACAAGAGACCCAGTACTTC. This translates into CASSLGAVQETQYF.

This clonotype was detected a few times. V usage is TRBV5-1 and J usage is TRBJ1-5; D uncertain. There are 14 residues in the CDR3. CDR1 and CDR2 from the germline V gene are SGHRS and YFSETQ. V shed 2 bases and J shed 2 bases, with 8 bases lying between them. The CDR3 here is CASSFGSGNQPQHF. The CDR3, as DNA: TGCGCCAGCAGCTTTGGTAGCGGCAATCAGCCCCAGCATTTT.

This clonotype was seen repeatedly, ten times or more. As DNA, the CDR3 is TGTGCCAGCAGCCTTACGAACGGGGATACGCAGTATTTT. Protein sequence: CASSLTNGDTQYF. The chain recombines TRBV7-2 with TRBJ2-3; D is unresolved. The germline CDR1 and CDR2 sequences are SGHTA and FQGNSA. The germline V and J ends were trimmed by 5 bases and 6 bases, with 12 bases remaining between them. The CDR3 runs 13 residues.

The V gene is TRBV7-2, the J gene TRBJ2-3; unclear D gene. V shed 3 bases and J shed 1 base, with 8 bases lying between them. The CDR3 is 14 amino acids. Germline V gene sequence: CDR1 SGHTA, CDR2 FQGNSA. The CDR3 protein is CASSFYRGTDTQYF. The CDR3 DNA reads TGTGCCAGCAGCTTCTACCGTGGCACAGATACGCAGTATTTT.

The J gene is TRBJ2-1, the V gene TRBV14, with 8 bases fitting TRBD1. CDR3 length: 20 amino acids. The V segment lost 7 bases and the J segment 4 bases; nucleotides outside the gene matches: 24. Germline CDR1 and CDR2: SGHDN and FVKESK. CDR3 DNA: TGTGCCAGCACCCCGAGGACAGGGCAATCCGGGACTGGCAAGTACAATGAGCAGTTCTTC. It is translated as CASTPRTGQSGTGKYNEQFF. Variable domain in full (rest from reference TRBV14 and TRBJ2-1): EAGVTQFPSHSVIEKGQTVTLRCDPISGHDNLYWYRRVMGKEIKFLLHFVKESKQDESGMPNNRFLAERTGGTYSTLKVQPAELEDSGVYFCASTPRTGQSGTGKYNEQFFGPGTRLTVL.

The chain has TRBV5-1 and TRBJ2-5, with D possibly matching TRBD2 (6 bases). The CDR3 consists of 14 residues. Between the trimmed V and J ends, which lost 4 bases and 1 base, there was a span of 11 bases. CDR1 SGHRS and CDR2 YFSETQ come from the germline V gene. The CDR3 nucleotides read TGCGCCAGCAGCCGGCAGGGAGGCCAAGAGACCCAGTACTTC. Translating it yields CASSRQGGQETQYF.

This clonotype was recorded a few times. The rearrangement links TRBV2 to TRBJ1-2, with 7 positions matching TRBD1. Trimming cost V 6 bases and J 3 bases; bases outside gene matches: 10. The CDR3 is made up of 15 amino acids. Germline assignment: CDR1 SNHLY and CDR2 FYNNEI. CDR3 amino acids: CASRVPLDRDYGYTF. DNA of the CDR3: TGTGCCAGCAGGGTCCCCCTCGACAGGGACTATGGCTACACCTTC.

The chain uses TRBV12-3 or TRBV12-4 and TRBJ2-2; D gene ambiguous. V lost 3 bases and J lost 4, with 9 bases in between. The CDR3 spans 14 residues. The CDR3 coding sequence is TGTGCCAGCAGTTTGACCGGACCCACCGGGGAGCTGTTTTTT. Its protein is CASSLTGPTGELFF.

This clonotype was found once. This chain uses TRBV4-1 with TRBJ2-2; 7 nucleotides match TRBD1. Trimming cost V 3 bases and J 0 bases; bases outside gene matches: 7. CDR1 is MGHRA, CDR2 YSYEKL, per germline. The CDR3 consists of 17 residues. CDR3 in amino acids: CASSHKTGTSNTGELFF. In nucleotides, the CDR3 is TGCGCCAGCAGCCATAAGACAGGGACATCGAACACCGGGGAGCTGTTTTTT.

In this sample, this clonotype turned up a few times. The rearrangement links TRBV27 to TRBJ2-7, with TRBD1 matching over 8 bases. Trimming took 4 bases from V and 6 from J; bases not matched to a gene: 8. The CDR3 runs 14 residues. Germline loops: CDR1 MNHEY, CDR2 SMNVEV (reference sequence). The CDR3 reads CASSSGTGMAEQYF. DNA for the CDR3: TGTGCCAGCAGTTCCGGGACAGGAATGGCCGAGCAGTACTTC.

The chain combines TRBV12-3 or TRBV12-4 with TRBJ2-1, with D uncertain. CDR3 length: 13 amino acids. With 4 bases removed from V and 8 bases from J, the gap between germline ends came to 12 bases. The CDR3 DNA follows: TGTGCCAGCAGTTCGACGGCGAGGCATGAGCAGTTCTTC. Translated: CASSSTARHEQFF.

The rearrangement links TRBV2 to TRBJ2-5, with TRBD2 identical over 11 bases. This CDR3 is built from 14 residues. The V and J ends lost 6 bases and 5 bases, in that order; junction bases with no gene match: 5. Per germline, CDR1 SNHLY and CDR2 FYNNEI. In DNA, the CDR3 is TGTGCCAGCAGACTAGTAGCGGGGGGGGAGACCCAGTACTTC. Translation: CASRLVAGGETQYF. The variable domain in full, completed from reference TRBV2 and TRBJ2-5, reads EPEVTQTPSHQVTQMGQEVILRCVPISNHLYFYWYRQILGQKVEFLVSFYNNEISEKSEIFDDQFSVERPDGSNFTLKIRSTKLEDSAMYFCASRLVAGGETQYFGPGTRLLVL.

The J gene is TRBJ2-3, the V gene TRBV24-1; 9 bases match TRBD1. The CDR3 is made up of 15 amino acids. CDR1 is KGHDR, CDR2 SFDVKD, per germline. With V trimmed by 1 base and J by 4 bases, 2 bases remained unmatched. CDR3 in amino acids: CATSDFTGGPDTQYF. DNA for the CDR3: TGTGCCACCAGTGATTTTACAGGGGGCCCAGATACGCAGTATTTT.

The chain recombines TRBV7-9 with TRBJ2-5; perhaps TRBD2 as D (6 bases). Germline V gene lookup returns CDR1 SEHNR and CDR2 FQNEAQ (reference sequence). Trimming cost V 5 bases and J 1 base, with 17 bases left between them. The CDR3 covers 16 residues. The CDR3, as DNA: TGTGCCAGCAGCCGGGGAGGATCAGCAATCCAAGAGACCCAGTACTTC. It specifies CASSRGGSAIQETQYF.

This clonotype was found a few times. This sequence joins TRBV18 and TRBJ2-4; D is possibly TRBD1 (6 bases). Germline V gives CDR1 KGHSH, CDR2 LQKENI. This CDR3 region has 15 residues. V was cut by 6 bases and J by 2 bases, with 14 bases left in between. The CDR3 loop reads CASSPPTGTKNIQYF. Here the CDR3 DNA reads TGTGCCAGCTCGCCTCCTACAGGGACCAAAAACATTCAGTACTTC.

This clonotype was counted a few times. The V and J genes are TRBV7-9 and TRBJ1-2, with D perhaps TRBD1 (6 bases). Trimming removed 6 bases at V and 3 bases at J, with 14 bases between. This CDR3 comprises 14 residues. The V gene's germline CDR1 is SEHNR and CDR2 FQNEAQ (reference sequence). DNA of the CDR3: TGTGCCAGCAGACCGACAGGTGGGGACTATGGCTACACCTTC. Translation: CASRPTGGDYGYTF.

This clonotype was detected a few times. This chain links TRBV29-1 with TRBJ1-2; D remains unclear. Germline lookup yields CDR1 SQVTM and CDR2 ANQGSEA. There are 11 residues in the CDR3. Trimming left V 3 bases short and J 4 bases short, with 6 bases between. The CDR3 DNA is TGCAGCGTTGAGTCCCGCTATGGCTACACCTTC. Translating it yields CSVESRYGYTF.

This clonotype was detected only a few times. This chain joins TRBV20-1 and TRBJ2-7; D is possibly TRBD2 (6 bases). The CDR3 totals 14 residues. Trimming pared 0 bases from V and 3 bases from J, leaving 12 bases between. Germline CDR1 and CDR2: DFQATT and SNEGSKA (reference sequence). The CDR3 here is CSARDLADYYEQYF. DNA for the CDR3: TGCAGTGCTAGAGATTTAGCGGACTACTACGAGCAGTACTTC.

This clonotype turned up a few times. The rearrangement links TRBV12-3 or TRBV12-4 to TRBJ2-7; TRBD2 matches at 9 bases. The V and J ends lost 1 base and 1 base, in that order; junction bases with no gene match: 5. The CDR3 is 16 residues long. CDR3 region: CASSLEAGGRSYEQYF. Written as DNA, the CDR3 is TGTGCCAGCAGTTTAGAAGCGGGGGGACGTTCCTACGAGCAGTACTTC.

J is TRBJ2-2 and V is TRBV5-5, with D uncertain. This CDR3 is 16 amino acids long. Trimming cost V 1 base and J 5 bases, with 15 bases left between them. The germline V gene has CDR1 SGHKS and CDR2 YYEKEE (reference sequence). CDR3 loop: CASSLMLFLQTGELFF. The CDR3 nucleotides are TGTGCCAGCAGCTTGATGCTCTTTCTCCAGACCGGGGAGCTGTTTTTT. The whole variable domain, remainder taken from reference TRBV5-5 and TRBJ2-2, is DAGVTQSPTHLIKTRGQQVTLRCSPISGHKSVSWYQQVLGQGPQFIFQYYEKEERGRGNFPDRFSARQFPNYSSELNVNALLLGDSALYLCASSLMLFLQTGELFFGEGSRLTVL.

CDR3 sequence: CATTPGQGNYGYTF. Written as DNA, the CDR3 is TGCGCCACCACCCCGGGACAGGGCAACTATGGCTACACCTTC. The rearrangement uses TRBV5-1 and TRBJ1-2; 9 nucleotides agree with TRBD1. V lost 9 bases to trimming and J lost 2 bases; unmatched junction nucleotides: 8. This CDR3 is built from 14 residues. Germline CDR1 reads SGHRS; CDR2 reads YFSETQ.